The subject of this entry is one T cell receptor beta chain. These data come from a study of blood T cell repertoires in COVID-19. CDR3 length equals 12 residues. The germline gives CDR1 SGHNT, CDR2 YENEEA. The V gene end was trimmed by 5 bases and the J gene end by 6 bases; junction bases not matched to a gene: 2. Profiled with immunoSEQ multiplex PCR; TCRdb holds only in-frame clones, not every one. Among 250,000 to 350,000 clones, over 75% were seen once, and the ten largest hold roughly 4%. The V gene is TRBV11-3, the J gene TRBJ2-3; 7 bases match TRBD1. The TCR comes from a woman in her 50s with active or convalescent COVID-19. The sequencing input was peripheral blood. The CDR3 region is CASSLTGDTQYF. The CDR3 DNA is TGTGCCAGCAGCCTGACAGGGGATACGCAGTATTTT.